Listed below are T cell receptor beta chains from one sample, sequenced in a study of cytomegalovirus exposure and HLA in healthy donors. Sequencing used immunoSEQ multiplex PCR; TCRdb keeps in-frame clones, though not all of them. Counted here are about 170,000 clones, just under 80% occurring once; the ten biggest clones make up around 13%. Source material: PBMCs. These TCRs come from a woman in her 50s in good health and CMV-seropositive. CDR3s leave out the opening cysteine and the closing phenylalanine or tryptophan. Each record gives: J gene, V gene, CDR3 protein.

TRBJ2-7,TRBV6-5,ASREGGGSYEQY
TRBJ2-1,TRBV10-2,ASSESGGVPSWEQF
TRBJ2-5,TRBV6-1,ASRHDRGGLETQY
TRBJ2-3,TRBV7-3,ASSLSGGASDTQY
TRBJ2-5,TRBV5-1,ASSAGSGLQETQY
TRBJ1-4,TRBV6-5,ASSRDRGQGKLF
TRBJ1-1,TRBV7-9,ASSLESMNTEAF
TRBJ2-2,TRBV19,ASKDRANTGELF
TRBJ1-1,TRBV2,ASMSNTEAF
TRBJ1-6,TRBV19,ASRPGQGTTYNSPLH
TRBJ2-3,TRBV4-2,ASSQVDRGGDTQY
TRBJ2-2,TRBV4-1,ASSQSGGVAGELF
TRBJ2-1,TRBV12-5,ASGPDRVEQF
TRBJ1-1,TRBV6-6,ASTSAGGNTEAF
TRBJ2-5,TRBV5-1,ASSLAQIVGGQETQY
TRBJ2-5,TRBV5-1,ASSMVTVQETQY
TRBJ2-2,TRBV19,ASSLIAGVNTGELF
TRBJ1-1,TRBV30,AWSPLQDSMNTEAF
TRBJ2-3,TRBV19,ASSSPFEGTQY
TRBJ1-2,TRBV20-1,SAPRGAGYT
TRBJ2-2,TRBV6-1,ASRRASGQGGELF
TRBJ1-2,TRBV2,ASSGKEGASGYT
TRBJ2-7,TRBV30,AWGQGRYEQY
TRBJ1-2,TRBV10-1,ASINGEKPSPEILGGYT
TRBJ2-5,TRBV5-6,ASSRTGRYETQY
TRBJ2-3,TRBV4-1,ASSQEYGGARDTQY
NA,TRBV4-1,ASSQEAGGFYEQY
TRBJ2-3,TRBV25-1,ASSEGLADTQY
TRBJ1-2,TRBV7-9,ASSLLPRGEDGYT
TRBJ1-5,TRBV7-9,ASSLANSFNQPQH
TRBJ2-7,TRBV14,ASSHVGGVGNEQY
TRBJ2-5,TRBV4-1,ASSQRPGQSQETQY
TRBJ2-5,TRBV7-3,ASSLSSGWGETQY
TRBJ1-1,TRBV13,ASSSGLGGHEAF
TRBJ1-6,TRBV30,ACLDRVNSPLH
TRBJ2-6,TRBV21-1,ASSILAGGPSGANVLT
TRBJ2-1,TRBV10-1,ASSGGGYNEQF
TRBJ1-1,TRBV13,ASSSGGVNPGGTEAF
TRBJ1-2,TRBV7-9,ASSRYNGGYT
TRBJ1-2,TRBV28,ASSTPGTGGVYGYT
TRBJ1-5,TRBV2,ASSDAGEPQH
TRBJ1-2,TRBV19,ASSIRQGRYGYT
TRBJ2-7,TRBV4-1,ASSQGLAQVYEQY
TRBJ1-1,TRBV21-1,ASSNLNTEAF
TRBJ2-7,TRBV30,AWNRGSYEQY
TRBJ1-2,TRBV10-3,AITPTGVGGYT
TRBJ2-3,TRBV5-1,ASSLYIMGTASTDTQY
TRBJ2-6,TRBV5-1,ASSLNRGRNSGANVLT
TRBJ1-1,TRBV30,AWTLRAGDTEAF
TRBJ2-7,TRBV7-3,ASSPGSSRAYEQY